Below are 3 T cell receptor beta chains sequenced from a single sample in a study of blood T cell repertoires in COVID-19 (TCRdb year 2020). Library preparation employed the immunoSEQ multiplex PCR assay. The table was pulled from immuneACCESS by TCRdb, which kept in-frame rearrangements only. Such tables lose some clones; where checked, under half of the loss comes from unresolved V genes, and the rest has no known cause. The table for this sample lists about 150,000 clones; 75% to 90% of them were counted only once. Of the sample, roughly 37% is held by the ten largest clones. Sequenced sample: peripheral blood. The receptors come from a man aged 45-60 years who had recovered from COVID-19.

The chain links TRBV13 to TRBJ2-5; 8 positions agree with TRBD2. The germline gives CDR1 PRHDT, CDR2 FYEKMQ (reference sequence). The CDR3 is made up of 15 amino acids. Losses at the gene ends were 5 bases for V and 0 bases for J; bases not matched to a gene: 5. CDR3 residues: CASSPLRGDQETQYF. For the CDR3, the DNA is TGTGCCAGCAGCCCCCTGCGGGGGGACCAAGAGACCCAGTACTTC.

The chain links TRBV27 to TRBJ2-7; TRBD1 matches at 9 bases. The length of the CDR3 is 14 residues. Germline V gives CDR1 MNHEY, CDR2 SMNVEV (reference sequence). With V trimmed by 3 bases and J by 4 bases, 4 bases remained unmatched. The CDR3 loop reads CASSFSTGGYEQYF. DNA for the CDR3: TGTGCCAGCAGTTTCTCGACAGGGGGTTACGAGCAGTACTTC.

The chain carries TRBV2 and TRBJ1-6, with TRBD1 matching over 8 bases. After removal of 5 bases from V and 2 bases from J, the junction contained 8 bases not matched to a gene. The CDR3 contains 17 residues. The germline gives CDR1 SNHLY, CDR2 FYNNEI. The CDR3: CASSKTGGVTYNSPLHF. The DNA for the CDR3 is TGTGCCAGCAGTAAAACAGGGGGGGTAACCTATAATTCACCCCTCCACTTT.